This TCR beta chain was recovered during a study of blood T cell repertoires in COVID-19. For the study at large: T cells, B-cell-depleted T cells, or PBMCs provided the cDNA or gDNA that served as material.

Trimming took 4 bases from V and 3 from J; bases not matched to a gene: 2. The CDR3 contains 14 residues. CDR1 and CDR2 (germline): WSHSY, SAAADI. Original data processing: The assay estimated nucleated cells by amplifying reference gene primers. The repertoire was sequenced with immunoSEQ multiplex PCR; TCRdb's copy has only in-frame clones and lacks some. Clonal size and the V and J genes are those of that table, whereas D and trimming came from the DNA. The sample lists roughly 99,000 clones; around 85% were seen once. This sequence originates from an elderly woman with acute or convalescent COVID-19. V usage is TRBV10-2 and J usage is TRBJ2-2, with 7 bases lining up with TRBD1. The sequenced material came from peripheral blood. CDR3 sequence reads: CASSGQGDTGELFF. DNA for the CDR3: TGCGCCAGCAGTGGTCAGGGGGACACCGGGGAGCTGTTTTTT.